This T cell receptor (beta chain) emerged from a study of blood T cell repertoires in COVID-19. About the study: COVID-19 samples, acute and convalescent, were from the United States, Italy and Spain. T cells, B-cell-depleted T cells, or PBMCs supplied cDNA or gDNA.

This clone was detected only once. Per the original data handling: Researchers report that nucleated cell counts were estimated from reference gene primer amplification. The protocol was immunoSEQ multiplex PCR, while the TCRdb copy is restricted to in-frame clones and leaves out a portion. The DNA was the basis for D and trimming; V, J and clone size are from that table. The data show tens of thousands of clones, with roughly 80% seen just once and around 20% held by the top ten. V was clipped by 2 bases and J by 7 bases; unmatched bases: 5. The germline V gene encodes CDR1 MNHEY and CDR2 SVGAGI. The CDR3 totals 14 residues.

The chain links TRBV6-5 to TRBJ1-1, with 9 bases fitting TRBD1. The TCR comes from an elderly woman with active or convalescent COVID-19. The sequenced material came from peripheral blood. The CDR3 nucleotides are TGTGCCAGCAGTTACAACCGGGACAGGGTTGAAGCTTTCTTT. Protein sequence: CASSYNRDRVEAFF.